This T cell receptor beta chain was obtained from a study of response to subunit inactivated influenza vaccine. Whole-study results and caveats: The authors offered the suggestion that each seasonal influenza vaccination recruits few new T cells.

Turning to this clonotype: The antigen is undetermined.

TCRdb reanalysed the RT-PCR reads using MiXCR and keeps one entry per CDR3 protein. The sample comprises hundreds of thousands of distinct CDR3 sequences, about 15% of which are singletons, and roughly 10% rests with the top ten. The CDR3 contains 15 residues. The J segment lost 6 bases and the V segment lost 6 bases, leaving 8 bases of the junction unmatched. Germline V lookup: CDR1 SEHNR, CDR2 FQNEAQ (reference sequence). This sequence joins TRBV7-9 and TRBJ1-6; 7 positions agree with TRBD1. The TCR originated in a man over 45 who received an inactivated influenza vaccine. The starting material was PBMCs from blood, obtained 11 to 12 days after vaccination. Here the CDR3 DNA reads TGTGCCAGCAGGCCCCGGGACAGCCTTAATTCACCCCTCCACTTT. Its protein product is CASRPRDSLNSPLHF.